This T cell receptor (beta chain) originates from a study of blood T cell repertoires in COVID-19. Background on the study: The cDNA or gDNA used as material had been derived from T cells, B-cell-depleted T cells, or PBMCs.

Authors' analysis steps: Estimation of nucleated cell counts relied on the amplification of reference gene primers. Sequencing used immunoSEQ multiplex PCR; TCRdb keeps in-frame clones, though not all of them. The V and J calls and clone size are taken from that table; D and trimming were inferred from the DNA. Of 150,000 to 200,000 clones detected, approximately 82% appear once; the ten largest clones hold around 15%. The sample holds one count of this clone. Clinical history as reported by participants underpinned cohort assignment. The germline gives CDR1 SEHNR, CDR2 FQNEAQ (reference sequence). This CDR3 has 15 residues. V shed 0 bases and J 4 bases; nucleotides not matched to a gene: 5.

Sequencing input: PBMCs or T cells enriched from blood (not recorded which). This chain links TRBV7-9 with TRBJ1-1, with 7 bases that match TRBD1. The sequence came from a man aged 50-60 years who had recovered from COVID-19. The CDR3 loop is CASSLARQGGTEAFF. The CDR3 DNA reads as TGTGCCAGCAGCTTAGCTCGCCAGGGGGGCACTGAAGCTTTCTTT.